The rows below give T cell receptor beta chains drawn from one sample of a study of CD8+ T cells in alopecia areata. Sequencing used immunoSEQ multiplex PCR; TCRdb keeps in-frame clones, though not all of them. This table holds about 140,000 clones, around 54% found once. The specimen was CD4+ T cells sorted from blood. The receptors stem from a human donor in good health. The conserved cysteine and the conserved F or W are not part of the CDR3 here. A D gene is named only where the DNA matches it firmly.

TRBV5-4	-	11	ASSLGTTNEQF
TRBV6-5	TRBD1	12	ASSADRGSYEQY
TRBV30	-	10	AWSSFTDTQY
TRBV18	-	10	ASSPAAQTQY
TRBV28	TRBD1	12	ASRSGGRQETQY
TRBV5-1	TRBD1	12	ASSGGDRVETQY
TRBV28	-	15	ASSSLGDPNKSIRYT
TRBV9	TRBD1	12	ASSGGQSDQPQH
TRBV7-9	-	15	ASSLLGGGQGPYEQY
TRBV27	-	12	ASSSRDGPATQY
TRBV6-6	-	11	ATLGANSYEQY
TRBV11-2	-	14	ASSLGGGSSGNTIY
TRBV28	-	13	ASSLPGNSNEKLF
TRBV2	TRBD1	11	ASSYDRAGEQY
TRBV5-1	TRBD1	11	ASSLQGEETQY
TRBV15	-	14	ATSSLRGRNTGELF
TRBV29-1	-	12	SVIGSGSSYEQY
TRBV11-2	-	12	ASSPRTSTDTQY
TRBV6-1	-	11	ASSPAAETRQF
TRBV29-1	-	10	SVTSSSYEQY
TRBV7-2	-	14	ASSDYGTSNTGELF
TRBV30	TRBD1	12	AWSVGQGVYGYT
TRBV5-1	-	14	ASSLTGARVDYGYT
TRBV13	-	13	ASSLVGSIIDEQF
TRBV29-1	-	10	SVERSYNEQF
TRBV14	TRBD1	12	ASSHKFGTGEAF
TRBV11-2	TRBD2	13	ASDRQAGGGNEQF
TRBV28	-	10	ASTSSSYEQY
TRBV30	TRBD2	11	ALIPGTRNIQY
TRBV5-6	-	13	ASSLRWDSNQPQH
TRBV29-1	-	8	SDPTHEQF
TRBV6-6	-	8	ASSAPFQY
TRBV5-5	TRBD2	15	ASSPRTSGSSYNEQF
TRBV29-1	TRBD2	10	SVSLLAGEQF
TRBV15	-	13	ATSRGATSTGELF
TRBV5-4	-	13	ASSLGPAIHNEQF
TRBV7-9	-	9	ASSLENIQY
TRBV5-6	TRBD2	12	ASSPGSSGRSEY
TRBV11-2	-	11	ASSLDVTGELF
TRBV4-1	-	11	ASSQAGFETQY
TRBV29-1	TRBD1	12	SVLIRGRNTEAF
TRBV9	-	9	ASSGRYGYT
TRBV5-6	-	12	ASSLGTNTGELF
TRBV11-2	-	13	ASNPSETFQDTQY
TRBV11-2	-	9	ASRLGHEQY
TRBV9	-	12	ASSGPSSADTQY
TRBV5-1	-	13	ATSLGRGEGETQY
TRBV27	-	10	ASSTPGHGYT
TRBV29-1	-	11	SVEDWTNTEAF
TRBV25-1	-	11	ASSERRGYEQY